The entry below describes one T cell receptor (beta chain). The antigen this receptor binds is unknown. No much larger clone is present one base from it, and per-base qualities are unavailable. Using the deep immunoSEQ assay, multiplex PCR amplified TCR CDR3 regions from genomic DNA. For each cell subset, the extracted genomic DNA was distributed evenly across all wells of several immunoSEQ 96-well plates, and each plate served as one replicate. For sorted subsets, each replicate PCR was loaded with 200 ng genomic DNA, equivalent to about 30,000 T cell genomes. Purified libraries were measured with a Qubit 3.0 fluorometer, size-checked on a Bioanalyzer 2100, and measured again with the KAPA Library Quantification kit. A separate single-read 150-cycle Illumina NextSeq 550 flow cell was used to sequence each immunoSEQ 96-well plate. Regarding the original processing steps: Because the immunoSEQ output included only junctional sequences and no quality scores, the filtering could not be the same as the filtering used for full-length reads. To assign V/J genes and CDR3, sequences were annotated using PyIR, a Python wrapper for IgBLAST v1.9, with IMGT germline references. Reads were filtered out if the reads had weak V/J assignments (E-value above 1e-6), no CDR3, stop codons, out-of-frame junctions, or ambiguous translated residues. A V3J clonotype was defined by an identical inferred V gene, J gene, and CDR3 amino acid sequence. Percentage overlap between repertoires was computed as shared unique clonotypes divided by the size of the smaller repertoire. Repertoire richness was assessed with RTK rarefaction, the Chao1 estimator, and Recon v2.1 estimates of unobserved clonotypes. OLGA was used to compute generation probabilities for all TCRbeta clonotypes that the gDNA method yielded from a few donors. TCRdb re-hosts the immuneACCESS table, in-frame sequences only. Its copies lack some clones; in the studies checked, an unresolved V gene accounts for under half of them, and the cause for the rest is not known. Clone size and V and J calls were adopted from that table, with D and trimming inferred from the DNA. The sample data list 500,000 or so clones, and roughly 95% of these were observed just once. 0.055% to 0.075% of the sample comes from the top ten.

The data were obtained in a study of shared clonotypes between healthy human individuals (dated by TCRdb to the early 2020s). About the full investigation: A few men and a couple of women, aged 18 to 49 years, made up the cohort. Per donor, three plates each were used for CD4 naive and CD4 memory, two for CD8 naive, and one for CD8 memory. The study deeply sequenced blood TCR repertoires of about 5 healthy adults to estimate repertoire size and the extent of clonotype sharing between individuals. To increase sequencing depth and limit assay-specific biases, TCR repertoire library preparation and sequencing were carried out by different laboratories using diverse techniques. Leukapheresis yielded between about 0.94 and 9 billion PBMCs per donor.

The donors were healthy, HIV-negative adults with no recently reported acute infections or vaccinations. Every donor was a Caucasian adult residing in Nashville, Tennessee, USA. CD4+ T cells were enriched by magnetic negative selection, after which naive cells were positively selected on CD45RA and the negative fraction was taken as the memory subset. After blood collection by leukapheresis, PBMCs were isolated using Ficoll-Histopaque density gradient centrifugation and then cryopreserved in the vapor phase of liquid nitrogen. Purity and quantity of every magnetically sorted T cell population were checked by analytical flow cytometry. Genomic DNA was isolated from every sorted fraction and measured by UV absorbance on a Nanodrop 2000c. General study outcomes and caveats: Based on pairwise subsampling, the degree of clonotype sharing among donors was expected to be affected by sequencing depth. Compared with non-shared clonotypes, the clonotypes found in all four sorted-subset donors had higher generation probabilities. Sampling was restricted to blood, and TCR repertoires in tissue are likely to differ from TCR repertoires in blood. Naive subsets generally had larger estimated clonotype richness than memory subsets. Because the study included a small number of donors, the genetic and exposure-history diversity represented was limited. Even with the large sequencing depth, rarefaction of the sorted-subset datasets indicated that sequencing was incomplete. When four donors were compared, the shared fraction of clonotypes was around 5% for naive CD4, 3% to 4% for naive CD8, 2.3% for memory CD4, and approximately 0.4% for memory CD8.

The TCR sequence derives from a woman aged 25 to 39 in good health. The sequenced material came from naive CD4+ T cells sorted from blood. Explained via the paper, the cell subset or site label denotes: CD45RA+ positively selected.

At the DNA level, the sequence is TGTGCCAGCTCCCCGCAGGGGCGACCTATGAACACTGAAGCTTTCTTT. This yields the protein CASSPQGRPMNTEAFF. This chain joins TRBV18 to TRBJ1-1; a tentative D call is TRBD1 (6 bases match). The junction carries 17 bases between V and J, which are trimmed by 6 bases and 0 bases respectively. From cysteine to phenylalanine, the CDR3 is 16 amino acids long. Only the CDR3 DNA stays, 48 bases, in frame from base 1. Via the germline V gene, CDR1 is KGHSH and CDR2 LQKENI.